Following are 5 T cell receptor beta chains from one sample sequenced in a study of cytomegalovirus exposure and HLA in healthy donors. PCR amplification relied on 60 Vbeta primers (plus 13 Jbeta primers). The protocol was immunoSEQ multiplex PCR, while the TCRdb copy is restricted to in-frame clones and leaves out a portion. This table holds roughly 150,000 clones, about 70% found once. Sequencing was performed on PBMCs. The receptors were sampled from a man aged 25 to 40 in good health and CMV-seropositive.

The chain carries TRBV18 and TRBJ2-2, with D tentatively TRBD1 (5 bases). V was pared by 5 bases and J by 5 bases, with 9 bases between. CDR1 is KGHSH and CDR2 is LQKENI in the germline V gene. This CDR3 is built from 13 residues. In DNA form, the CDR3 reads TGTGCCAGCTCAGCAGGGTTAACCGGGGAGCTGTTTTTT. It encodes CASSAGLTGELFF. The full variable domain, completed using reference TRBV18 and TRBJ2-2, is NAGVMQNPRHLVRRRGQEARLRCSPMKGHSHVYWYRQLPEEGLKFMVYLQKENIIDESGMPKERFSAEFPKEGPSILRIQQVVRGDSAAYFCASSAGLTGELFFGEGSRLTVL.

The chain joins TRBV4-1 to TRBJ2-5; 7 nucleotides align to TRBD2. The better agreement between TRBJ2-7 and the DNA end casts doubt on the J call. Germline CDR1 is MGHRA and CDR2 is YSYEKL. CDR3 length equals 15 residues. The DNA for the CDR3 is TGCGCCAGCAGCCAAGATATCTCTAGCGGATACGAGCAGTACTTC. Translation: CASSQDISSGYEQYF.

The J gene is TRBJ1-1, the V gene TRBV10-3, with TRBD1 as a possible D gene (5 bases). CDR1 is ENHRY and CDR2 is SYGVKD in the germline V gene. CDR3 length equals 15 residues. Trimming removed 6 bases at V and 5 bases at J, with 19 bases between. The CDR3 DNA follows: TGTGCCATCAGAGGGGCGGGGACGAGTAGGACTGAAGCTTTCTTT. Translation gives CAIRGAGTSRTEAFF.

On this clone itself: An end of the junction differs from the germline gene, which may be a read error. Other DNA sequences from this sample encode an identical CDR3 as well. The rearrangement joins TRBV27 to TRBJ1-2, with D perhaps TRBD1 (6 bases). Germline values: CDR1 MNHEY, CDR2 SMNVEV (reference sequence). This CDR3 has 14 amino acids. The CDR3 coding sequence is TGCGCCAGCAGTTTTAGGGGGTCTGGGTATGGCTACACCTTC. Translation: CASSFRGSGYGYTF.

Points on this clone: Distinct nucleotide sequences in the sample also encode this CDR3. This rearrangement joins TRBV5-1 to TRBJ2-7; tentatively, D is TRBD1 (5 bases). Germline V lookup: CDR1 SGHRS, CDR2 YFSETQ. Trimming left V 0 bases short and J 3 bases short, with 10 bases between. CDR3 length: 14 residues. The CDR3 loop is CASSLAGGHYEQYF. The CDR3 nucleotides read TGCGCCAGCAGCTTGGCTGGCGGACACTACGAGCAGTACTTC.